The 8 T cell receptor beta chains in this list originate from one sample, sequenced in a study of T cell responses to AZD1222 COVID-19 vaccine. Method: immunoSEQ multiplex PCR; TCRdb's copy keeps in-frame clones and lacks some. The table has some 98,000 clones, less than 85% seen once. Sample: peripheral blood, taken 28 days after the second AZD1222 dose. Receptors originate from an adult who received the AZD1222 COVID-19 vaccine.

The J gene is TRBJ2-3, the V gene TRBV18, with TRBD1 matching over 8 bases. CDR1 is KGHSH, CDR2 LQKENI, per germline. The trim removed 4 bases at V and 0 bases at J, leaving 6 bases unmatched. This CDR3 has 16 amino acids. CDR3 in amino acids: CASSQATGASTDTQYF. The CDR3 DNA follows: TGTGCCAGCTCACAGGCGACAGGGGCTAGCACAGATACGCAGTATTTT.

This clone occurred a few times. The J gene is TRBJ2-7, the V gene TRBV29-1, with 9 bases lining up with TRBD2. Trimming took 5 bases from V and 0 from J; bases not matched to a gene: 11. Germline V gene sequence: CDR1 SQVTM, CDR2 ANQGSEA. The CDR3 loop spans 16 amino acids. CDR3 sequence: CSVRGGSGRTSYEQYF. CDR3 sequence (DNA): TGCAGCGTTCGTGGGGGGAGCGGGAGGACCTCCTACGAGCAGTACTTC.

V and J are TRBV19 and TRBJ1-2; D is uncertain. Germline loops: CDR1 LNHDA, CDR2 SQIVND (reference sequence). Trimming took off 1 base at V and 3 bases at J, with 3 bases between the two ends. CDR3 size: 12 residues. CDR3: CASSIGDYGYTF. The CDR3 DNA follows: TGTGCCAGTAGTATAGGGGACTATGGCTACACCTTC.

This rearrangement joins TRBV3-1 (or the pseudogene TRBV3-2) to TRBJ1-2; D gene unclear. V was pared by 1 base and J by 2 bases, with 8 bases between. The CDR3 consists of 14 residues. CDR1 and CDR2 from the germline V gene are LGHDT and YNNKEL (reference sequence). The CDR3 region is CASSQGGANYGYTF. As DNA, the CDR3 is TGTGCCAGCAGCCAAGGGGGAGCGAACTATGGCTACACCTTC.

The rearrangement links TRBV27 to TRBJ1-2, with D perhaps matching TRBD1 (5 bases). This CDR3 has 13 residues. Germline-derived CDR1 and CDR2 are MNHEY and SMNVEV (reference sequence). V lost 5 bases and J 4 bases, leaving 11 bases between the germline ends. The CDR3 is CASSPADIYGYTF. In nucleotides, the CDR3 is TGTGCCAGCAGTCCAGCGGACATCTATGGCTACACCTTC.

V gene TRBV18 combines with J gene TRBJ1-1; D is uncertain. The CDR3 loop spans 14 amino acids. CDR1 is KGHSH and CDR2 is LQKENI in the germline V gene. V was clipped by 3 bases and J by 1 base, with 9 bases between them. CDR3 sequence reads: CASSPGAGNTEAFF. In nucleotides, the CDR3 is TGTGCCAGCTCACCCGGAGCGGGGAACACTGAAGCTTTCTTT.

The chain combines TRBV7-3 with TRBJ2-3, with no clear D. V gave up 0 bases and J gave up 1 base, with 11 bases separating them. Looked up from germline, CDR1 is SGHTA and CDR2 is FQGTGA. The CDR3 has 16 residues. The CDR3 region has the DNA TGTGCCAGCAGCTTAACAAGGCCGGGTCGCACAGATACGCAGTATTTT. Its protein product is CASSLTRPGRTDTQYF.

This chain joins TRBV7-9 and TRBJ1-1; D may be TRBD1 (6 bases). Germline lookup yields CDR1 SEHNR and CDR2 FQNEAQ (reference sequence). The CDR3 has 13 residues. V lost 5 bases to trimming and J lost 6 bases, with 13 bases between them. The CDR3 protein is CASSLGQPAEAFF. CDR3 bases: TGTGCCAGCAGCCTTGGACAGCCTGCTGAAGCTTTCTTT.